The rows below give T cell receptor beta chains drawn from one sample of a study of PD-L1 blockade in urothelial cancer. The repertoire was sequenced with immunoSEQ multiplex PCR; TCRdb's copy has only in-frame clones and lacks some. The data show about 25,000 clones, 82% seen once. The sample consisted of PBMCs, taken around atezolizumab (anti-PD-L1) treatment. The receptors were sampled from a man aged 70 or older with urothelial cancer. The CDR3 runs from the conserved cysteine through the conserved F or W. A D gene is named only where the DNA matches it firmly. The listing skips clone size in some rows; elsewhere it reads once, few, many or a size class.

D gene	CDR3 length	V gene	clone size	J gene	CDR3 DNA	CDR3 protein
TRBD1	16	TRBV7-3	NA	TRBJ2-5	TGTGCCAGCAGCTTAAGAAGACGAGGGACAGGAGAGACCCAGTACTTC	CASSLRRRGTGETQYF
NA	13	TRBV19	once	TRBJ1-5	TGTGCCAGTAGCTGGGGGCCCGGGGAGCCCCAGCATTTT	CASSWGPGEPQHF
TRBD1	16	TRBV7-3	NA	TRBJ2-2	TGTGCCAGCAGCTCCCCCCGGACAGGGGGAACCGGGGAGCTGTTTTTT	CASSSPRTGGTGELFF
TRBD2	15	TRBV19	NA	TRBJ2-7	TGTGCCAGTAGTATAGATCAGCGGGAGGTCTCTGAGCAGTACTTC	CASSIDQREVSEQYF
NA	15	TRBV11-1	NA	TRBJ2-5	TGTGCCAGCAGCCTCCCCTGGACTGGGCAAGAGACCCAGTACTTC	CASSLPWTGQETQYF
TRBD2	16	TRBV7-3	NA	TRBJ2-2	TGTGCCAGCAGCTTTAACCCTAGCGGGACGTCCGGGGAGCTGTTTTTT	CASSFNPSGTSGELFF
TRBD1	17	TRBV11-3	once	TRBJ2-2	TGTGCCAGCACCATATCGACAGGGGGCGGTCAAACCGGGGAGCTGTTTTTT	CASTISTGGGQTGELFF
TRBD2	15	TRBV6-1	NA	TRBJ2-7	TGTGCCAGCAGTCCGACTAGCGGGAGTAAGTACGAGCAGTACTTC	CASSPTSGSKYEQYF
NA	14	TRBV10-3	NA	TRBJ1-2	TGTGCCATCAGTGCTGGCATAACAAACTATGGCTACACCTTC	CAISAGITNYGYTF
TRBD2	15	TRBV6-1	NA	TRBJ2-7	TGTGCCAGCAGTGAAGCAGGAGCGGGAGTATACGAGCAGTACTTC	CASSEAGAGVYEQYF
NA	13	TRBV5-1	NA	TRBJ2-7	TGCGCCAGCAGCTTGGATGGGGCTCAGGAGCAGTACTTC	CASSLDGAQEQYF
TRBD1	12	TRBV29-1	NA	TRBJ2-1	TGCAGCGCGGGACAGGGGGGCAATGAGCAGTTCTTC	CSAGQGGNEQFF
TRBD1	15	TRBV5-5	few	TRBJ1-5	TGTGCCAGCAGGCGTGGACAGGGCCTCAATCAGCCCCAGCATTTT	CASRRGQGLNQPQHF
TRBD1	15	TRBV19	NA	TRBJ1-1	TGTGCCAGTAGTATATCCCGGACAGGGGACACTGAAGCTTTCTTT	CASSISRTGDTEAFF
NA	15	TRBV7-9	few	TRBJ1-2	TGTGCCAGCAGCTTTCGACAAGGGGGGGACTATGGCTACACCTTC	CASSFRQGGDYGYTF